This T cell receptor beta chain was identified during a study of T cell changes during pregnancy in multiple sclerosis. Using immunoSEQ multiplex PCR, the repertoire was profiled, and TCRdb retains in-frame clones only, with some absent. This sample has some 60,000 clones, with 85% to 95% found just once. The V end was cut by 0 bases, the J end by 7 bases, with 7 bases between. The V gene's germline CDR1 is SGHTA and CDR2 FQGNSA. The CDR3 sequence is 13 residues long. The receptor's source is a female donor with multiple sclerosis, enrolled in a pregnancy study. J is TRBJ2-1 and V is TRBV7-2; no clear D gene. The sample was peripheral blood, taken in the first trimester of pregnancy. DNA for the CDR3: TGTGCCAGCAGCTTAGCCCCTGTGAATGAGCAGTTCTTC. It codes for CASSLAPVNEQFF.